One and the same sample provided the 3 T cell receptor beta chains below, sequenced in a study of response to subunit inactivated influenza vaccine. A single record per CDR3 protein comes from TCRdb applying MiXCR to the RT-PCR reads. The table includes roughly 290,000 distinct CDR3 sequences, 20% to 25% detected once. Sequenced material: PBMCs from blood, taken about 19 months after vaccination. The origin of the receptors is a man aged 45-69 years who received an inactivated influenza vaccine.

This clonotype was counted between two and nine times. This chain links TRBV5-1 with TRBJ1-4, with 9 bases aligning to TRBD1. The germline V gene encodes CDR1 SGHRS and CDR2 YFSETQ. The CDR3 extends over 15 amino acids. The V and J ends lost 4 bases and 8 bases, in that order; junction bases with no gene match: 9. In DNA, the CDR3 is TGCGCCAGCAGCCCCATACAGGGGGCGCGAGAAAAACTGTTTTTT. It encodes CASSPIQGAREKLFF.

The gene calls are TRBV10-3 and TRBJ1-5; 7 nucleotides align to TRBD1. The DNA end favors TRBJ2-3, so the J call may be wrong. Per the germline V gene, CDR1 is ENHRY and CDR2 is SYGVKD. This CDR3 contains 13 residues. The CDR3 sequence: CAISATGDQPQYF. In DNA form, the CDR3 reads TGTGCCATCAGCGCCACAGGGGACCAGCCCCAGTATTTT.

This clonotype was observed a handful of times. The V call is TRBV4-2, the J call TRBJ1-1, with TRBD1 matching over 10 bases. Looked up from germline, CDR1 is LGHNA and CDR2 is YNFKEQ. CDR3 length: 15 amino acids. J was trimmed by 1 base and V by 5 bases; bases with no gene match: 4. As DNA, the CDR3 is TGTGCCAGCAGCGCCCGGGACAGGGGGAACACTGAAGCTTTCTTT. It encodes CASSARDRGNTEAFF.